This T cell receptor beta chain comes out of a study of cytomegalovirus exposure and HLA in healthy donors. Study findings and constraints: Altogether, 150 to 200 TCR beta chains were recorded as cytomegalovirus-associated. While the bulk of TCR sequences proved rare, some public TCRs turned up in many donors. It was confirmed in vitro that a few of the CMV-associated chains were specific for CMV antigens.

Comment on this clone: Its cognate antigen is unknown.

Germline values: CDR1 MRHNA, CDR2 SNTAGT. This CDR3 comprises 15 residues. Trimming took off 4 bases at V and 1 base at J, with 12 bases between the two ends. The method was immunoSEQ multiplex PCR; TCRdb's version includes in-frame clones alone and lacks a portion of them. This sample yields around 300,000 clones, of which about 85% are seen a single time; more than 0.9% belongs to the top ten. This sequence was found in a woman in her twenties or thirties in good health and CMV-seropositive. The sequencing input was PBMCs. The chain employs TRBV6-4 and TRBJ2-3; tentatively, D is TRBD2 (6 bases). This CDR3 is CASSVTGAGTDTQYF. CDR3 in DNA: TGTGCCAGCAGTGTCACGGGAGCTGGCACAGATACGCAGTATTTT.